The rows below give T cell receptor beta chains drawn from one sample of a study of tumor-infiltrating lymphocytes in localized non-small cell lung cancer. TCRdb's table, derived via immunoSEQ multiplex PCR, lists solely in-frame clones and lacks some. This table holds about 10,000 clones, about 80% found once. Sequencing input: uninvolved lung tissue not adjacent to the tumor. The receptors stem from a human donor with non-small cell lung cancer. CDR3s include the opening cysteine and the closing phenylalanine or tryptophan. The order of the fields is J gene, clone size, V gene, CDR3 protein. Clone sizes are given selectively: once, few, many, or a class where the clone is expanded.

J gene: TRBJ2-3; clone size: once; V gene: TRBV5-1; CDR3 protein: CASSGTGANTDTQYF
J gene: TRBJ1-2; clone size: .; V gene: TRBV29-1; CDR3 protein: CSAREGMGGYTF
J gene: TRBJ2-7; clone size: .; V gene: TRBV5-1; CDR3 protein: CASSLAASTGGHREQYF
J gene: TRBJ1-5; clone size: .; V gene: TRBV10-3; CDR3 protein: CATGEDNQPQHF
J gene: TRBJ2-5; clone size: .; V gene: TRBV5-1; CDR3 protein: CASSIREKETQYF
J gene: TRBJ1-2; clone size: .; V gene: TRBV28; CDR3 protein: CASTRSYGYTF
J gene: TRBJ2-7; clone size: .; V gene: TRBV27; CDR3 protein: CASSPLQGDEQYF
J gene: TRBJ2-2; clone size: once; V gene: TRBV7-9; CDR3 protein: CASSLYGGELFF
J gene: TRBJ1-1; clone size: .; V gene: TRBV7-2; CDR3 protein: CASSLGRLNTEAFF
J gene: TRBJ2-5; clone size: .; V gene: TRBV7-6; CDR3 protein: CASSLAGQIQETQYF
J gene: TRBJ2-1; clone size: .; V gene: TRBV4-3; CDR3 protein: CASSQDSGPPYYGYNEQFF
J gene: TRBJ2-7; clone size: .; V gene: TRBV5-1; CDR3 protein: CASSLYGLSEQYF
J gene: TRBJ1-6; clone size: .; V gene: TRBV27; CDR3 protein: CASRLLAGRGWSPLHF
J gene: TRBJ1-1; clone size: .; V gene: TRBV7-2; CDR3 protein: CASSLDSGRTEAFF
J gene: TRBJ2-1; clone size: once; V gene: TRBV7-2; CDR3 protein: CASSHPTGEQFF
J gene: TRBJ2-6; clone size: few; V gene: TRBV13; CDR3 protein: CASSQNVYGRVLGSGANVLTF
J gene: TRBJ1-4; clone size: .; V gene: TRBV4-1; CDR3 protein: CASSQPRQGGGEKLFF
J gene: TRBJ1-2; clone size: few; V gene: TRBV7-6; CDR3 protein: CASSLIPGPGYGYTF
J gene: TRBJ1-2; clone size: .; V gene: TRBV19; CDR3 protein: CASSIGKDSLGYTF
J gene: TRBJ1-3; clone size: few; V gene: TRBV7-2; CDR3 protein: CASSLVAGPTGNTIYF
J gene: TRBJ2-7; clone size: .; V gene: TRBV28; CDR3 protein: CASSFLSGGVPYEQYF
J gene: TRBJ1-4; clone size: .; V gene: TRBV11-2; CDR3 protein: CASSLDRGRGEKLFF
J gene: TRBJ1-1; clone size: .; V gene: TRBV10-1; CDR3 protein: CASSEGQGTEAFF
J gene: TRBJ2-2; clone size: .; V gene: TRBV6-5; CDR3 protein: CASRRDWNTGELFF
J gene: TRBJ1-4; clone size: .; V gene: TRBV4-3; CDR3 protein: CASSPSTYRDSYEKLFF
J gene: TRBJ2-2; clone size: .; V gene: TRBV19; CDR3 protein: CASSIVRGMNTGELFF
J gene: TRBJ1-1; clone size: .; V gene: TRBV6-5; CDR3 protein: CASSIIRESEAFF
J gene: TRBJ1-5; clone size: .; V gene: TRBV6-6; CDR3 protein: CASSYFYRDPNQPQHF
J gene: TRBJ1-2; clone size: .; V gene: TRBV28; CDR3 protein: CASTFTGGSYGYTF
J gene: TRBJ2-1; clone size: .; V gene: TRBV7-2; CDR3 protein: CASSSQATSGRANEQFF
J gene: TRBJ2-3; clone size: .; V gene: TRBV5-1; CDR3 protein: CASSRAKWTGGTDTQYF
J gene: TRBJ2-2; clone size: .; V gene: TRBV11-3; CDR3 protein: CASRQTGGRTGELFF